These T cell receptor beta chains were read from a single sample in a study of T cell responses to AZD1222 COVID-19 vaccine. Method: immunoSEQ multiplex PCR; TCRdb's copy keeps in-frame clones and lacks some. The sample yields around 100,000 clones, roughly 92% seen once. Sequencing was performed on peripheral blood, taken on day 0 of AZD1222 vaccination. The receptors stem from an adult in good health. The CDR3 runs from the conserved cysteine through the conserved F or W. The size of a clone is reported for some rows only, either as once, few or many, or as a class for expanded clones.

clone_size,j_call,v_call,cdr3_aa
once,TRBJ2-5,TRBV9,CASSPSGGGETQYF
-,TRBJ1-5,TRBV10-2,CASGRDNNQPQHF
-,TRBJ2-3,TRBV18,CATQENLSTDTQYF
-,TRBJ1-1,TRBV29-1,CSVGQMNTEAFF
few,TRBJ2-2,TRBV2,CASLGLAADTGELFF
-,TRBJ2-1,TRBV6-5,CAIASGSASEQFF
-,TRBJ2-3,TRBV9,CASSVGLAGTDTQYF
once,TRBJ1-5,TRBV19,CASSPAVWDQPQHF
-,TRBJ2-3,TRBV28,CASSSRTSGRTDTQYF
-,TRBJ2-7,TRBV5-6,CASSLVGYEQYF
-,TRBJ2-7,TRBV5-1,CASSLGVPGQGSYEQYF
-,TRBJ2-7,TRBV2,CASSENSGGYEQYF
once,TRBJ1-3,TRBV5-4,CASSLDSSGNTIYF
-,TRBJ2-7,TRBV19,CASKAYEQYF
-,TRBJ2-1,TRBV7-9,CASSLAYLGGGFYNEQFF
-,TRBJ2-1,TRBV4-1,CASSTHNEQFF
-,TRBJ2-7,TRBV7-6,CASSSGRSGVYEQYF
-,TRBJ2-7,TRBV5-1,CASSLEGSYEQYF
-,TRBJ2-7,TRBV14,CASSQGLAGYEQYF
-,TRBJ2-1,TRBV6-6,CASTRDRAQVGEQFF
-,TRBJ1-4,TRBV29-1,CSVVREDTNEKLFF
-,TRBJ2-2,TRBV3-1/TRBV3-2,CASSQGLAETNTGELFF
once,TRBJ2-3,TRBV11-3,CASSLTRSSTDTQYF
-,TRBJ1-2,TRBV30,CAWEKWQGHGYTF
-,TRBJ1-3,TRBV7-2,CASSLGGVSSGNTIYF
-,TRBJ1-6,TRBV5-1,CASSLAFTNNSPLHF
-,TRBJ2-1,TRBV12-3/TRBV12-4,CASSQGAGEQFF
-,TRBJ2-5,TRBV5-1,CASSLGRGRETQYF
-,TRBJ2-7,TRBV7-9,CASSPSSAGPGEQYF
-,TRBJ2-7,TRBV3-1/TRBV3-2,CASSPYAVSRGYEQYF
-,TRBJ1-2,TRBV7-2,CASSLEPGGSGYGYTF
-,TRBJ2-5,TRBV9,CASSLYTGLAGEETQYF
-,TRBJ1-1,TRBV2,CASSDPDTEAFF
-,TRBJ1-4,TRBV15,CATSRPAATNEKLFF
-,TRBJ1-1,TRBV6-6,CASSPTGGNTEAFF
once,TRBJ1-2,TRBV6-4,CASYQTPPNYGYTF
-,TRBJ2-1,TRBV3-1/TRBV3-2,CASSQDVHNEQFF
-,TRBJ1-5,TRBV10-3,CAISQESGNQPQHF
-,TRBJ2-3,TRBV7-9,CASSSNDSPDTQYF
-,TRBJ2-5,TRBV6-5,CASTSPGIQETQYF
once,TRBJ1-1,TRBV9,CASGTGDTEAFF